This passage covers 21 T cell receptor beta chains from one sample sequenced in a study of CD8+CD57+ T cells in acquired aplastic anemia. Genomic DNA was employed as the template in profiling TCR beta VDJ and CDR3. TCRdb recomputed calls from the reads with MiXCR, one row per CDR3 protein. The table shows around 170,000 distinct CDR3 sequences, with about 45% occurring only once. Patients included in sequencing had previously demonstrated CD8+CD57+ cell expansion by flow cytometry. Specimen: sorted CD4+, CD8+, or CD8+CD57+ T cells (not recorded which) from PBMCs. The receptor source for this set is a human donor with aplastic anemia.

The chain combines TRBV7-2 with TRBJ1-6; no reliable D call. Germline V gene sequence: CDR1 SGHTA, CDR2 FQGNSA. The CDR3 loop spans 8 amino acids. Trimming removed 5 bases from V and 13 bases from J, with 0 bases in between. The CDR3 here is CASSPLHF. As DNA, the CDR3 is TGTGCCAGCAGCCCCCTCCACTTT.

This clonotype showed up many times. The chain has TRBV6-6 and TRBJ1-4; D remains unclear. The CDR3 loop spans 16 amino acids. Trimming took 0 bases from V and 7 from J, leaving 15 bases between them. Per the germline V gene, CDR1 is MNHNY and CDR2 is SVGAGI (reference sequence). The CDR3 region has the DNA TGTGCCAGCAGTTACTCAATCACCCCTCAGTCTGAAAAACTGTTTTTT. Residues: CASSYSITPQSEKLFF.

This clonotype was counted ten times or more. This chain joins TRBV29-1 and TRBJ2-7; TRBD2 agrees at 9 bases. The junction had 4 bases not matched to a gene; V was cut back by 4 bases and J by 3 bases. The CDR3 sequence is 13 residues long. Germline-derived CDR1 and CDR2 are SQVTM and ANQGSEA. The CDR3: CSVVLAGNYEQYV. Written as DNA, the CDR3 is TGCAGCGTTGTTCTAGCGGGGAACTACGAGCAGTACGTC.

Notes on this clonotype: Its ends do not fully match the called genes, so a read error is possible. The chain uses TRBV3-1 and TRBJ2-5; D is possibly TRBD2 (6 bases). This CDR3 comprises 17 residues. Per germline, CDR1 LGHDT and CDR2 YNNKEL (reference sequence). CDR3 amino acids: CASSQSSGTRSTETQCF. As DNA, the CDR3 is TGTGCCAGCAGCCAATCATCCGGGACTCGCTCTACGGAGACCCAGTGCTTC.

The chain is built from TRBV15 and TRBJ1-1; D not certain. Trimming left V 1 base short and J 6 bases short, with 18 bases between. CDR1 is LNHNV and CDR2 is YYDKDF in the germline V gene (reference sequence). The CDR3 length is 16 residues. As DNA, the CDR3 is TGTGCCACCAGCAGAGGAGGTTTAATTGGGGTCGCTGAAGCTTTCTTT. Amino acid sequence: CATSRGGLIGVAEAFF. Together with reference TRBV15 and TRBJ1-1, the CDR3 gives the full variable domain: DAMVIQNPRYQVTQFGKPVTLSCSQTLNHNVMYWYQQKSSQAPKLLFHYYDKDFNNEADTPDNFQSRRPNTSFCFLDIRSPGLGDTAMYLCATSRGGLIGVAEAFFGQGTRLTVV.

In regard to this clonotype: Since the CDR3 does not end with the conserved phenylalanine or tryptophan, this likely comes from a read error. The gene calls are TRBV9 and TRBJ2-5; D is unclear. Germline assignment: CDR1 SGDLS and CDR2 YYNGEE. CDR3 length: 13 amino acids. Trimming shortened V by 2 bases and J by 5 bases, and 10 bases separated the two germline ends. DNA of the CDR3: TGTGCCAGCAGCGTTGGGAACAGTGAGACCCAGTACCTC. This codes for CASSVGNSETQYL.

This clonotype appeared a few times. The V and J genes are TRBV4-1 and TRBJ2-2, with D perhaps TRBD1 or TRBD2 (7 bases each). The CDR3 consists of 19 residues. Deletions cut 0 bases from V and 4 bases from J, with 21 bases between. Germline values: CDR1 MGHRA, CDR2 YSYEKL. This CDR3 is CASSQDPPGGGRVTGELFF. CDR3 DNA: TGCGCCAGCAGCCAAGATCCCCCAGGGGGGGGGAGGGTCACCGGGGAGCTGTTTTTT.

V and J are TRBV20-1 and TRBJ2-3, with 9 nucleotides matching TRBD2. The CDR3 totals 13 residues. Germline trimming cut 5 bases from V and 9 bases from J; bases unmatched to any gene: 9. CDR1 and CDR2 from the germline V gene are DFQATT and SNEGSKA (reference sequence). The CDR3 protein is CSASRLADTTQYF. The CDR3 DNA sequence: TGCAGTGCTTCGAGACTAGCGGATACCACGCAGTATTTT.

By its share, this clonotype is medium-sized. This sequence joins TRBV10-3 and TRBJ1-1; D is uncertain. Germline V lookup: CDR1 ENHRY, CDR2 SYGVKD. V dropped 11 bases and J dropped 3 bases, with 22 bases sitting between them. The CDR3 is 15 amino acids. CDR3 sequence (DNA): TGTGCCTCCTTGGAGGACTCTACTGGGTACACTGAAGCTTTCTTT. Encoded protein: CASLEDSTGYTEAFF.

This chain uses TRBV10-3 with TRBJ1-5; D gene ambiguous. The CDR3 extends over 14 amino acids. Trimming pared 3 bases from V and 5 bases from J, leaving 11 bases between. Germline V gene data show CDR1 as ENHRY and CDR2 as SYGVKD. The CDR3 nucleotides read TGTGCCATCAGTGATCGAAAAGCGGATCAGCCCCAGCATTTT. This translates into CAISDRKADQPQHF.

The CDR3 nucleotides read TGCGCCAGCAGTCATACCACAGGGACGATCTACAATGAGCAGTTCTTC. Translating it yields CASSHTTGTIYNEQFF. The chain carries TRBV5-1 and TRBJ2-1, with D possibly TRBD1 on 6 matching bases. There are 16 residues in the CDR3. The germline CDR1 and CDR2 sequences are SGHRS and YFSETQ. The V end was cut by 5 bases, the J end by 3 bases, with 18 bases between.

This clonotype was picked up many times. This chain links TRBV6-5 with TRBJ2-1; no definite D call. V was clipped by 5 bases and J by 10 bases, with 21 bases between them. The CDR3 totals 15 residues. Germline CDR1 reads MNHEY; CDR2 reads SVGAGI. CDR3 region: CASSTLGVGYKEQFF. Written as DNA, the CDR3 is TGTGCCAGCAGTACCCTTGGGGTGGGGTATAAGGAGCAGTTCTTC.

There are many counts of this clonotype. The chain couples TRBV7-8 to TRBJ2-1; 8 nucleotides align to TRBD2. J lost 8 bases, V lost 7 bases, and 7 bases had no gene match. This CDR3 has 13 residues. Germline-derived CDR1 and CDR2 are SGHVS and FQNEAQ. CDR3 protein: CASTQSGSHEQFF. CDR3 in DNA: TGTGCCAGCACTCAAAGCGGGAGCCATGAGCAGTTCTTC.

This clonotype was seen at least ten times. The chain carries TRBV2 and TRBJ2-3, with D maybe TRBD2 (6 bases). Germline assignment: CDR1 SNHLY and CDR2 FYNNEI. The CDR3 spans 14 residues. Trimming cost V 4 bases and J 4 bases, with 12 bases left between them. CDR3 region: CASSGRGTPDTQYF. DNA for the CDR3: TGTGCCAGCAGTGGCCGAGGGACTCCAGATACGCAGTATTTT.

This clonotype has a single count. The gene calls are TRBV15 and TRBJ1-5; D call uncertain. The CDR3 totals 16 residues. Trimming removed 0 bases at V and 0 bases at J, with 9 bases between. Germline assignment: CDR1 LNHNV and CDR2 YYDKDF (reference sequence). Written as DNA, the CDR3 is TGTGCCACCAGCAGAGATTCGGGGAATAGCAATCAGCCCCAGCATTTT. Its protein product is CATSRDSGNSNQPQHF.

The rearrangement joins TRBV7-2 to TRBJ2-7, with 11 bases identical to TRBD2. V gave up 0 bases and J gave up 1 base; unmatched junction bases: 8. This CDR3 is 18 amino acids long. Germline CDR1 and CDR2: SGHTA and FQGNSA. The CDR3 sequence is CASSLAPRGTSGSYEQYF. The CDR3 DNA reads TGTGCCAGCAGCTTAGCGCCCCGAGGGACTAGCGGATCCTACGAGCAGTACTTC.

DNA for the CDR3: TGTGCCACCAGTGATAGGACAGGGGGCATGAACACTGAAGCTTTCTTT. This sequence encodes CATSDRTGGMNTEAFF. V and J are TRBV24-1 and TRBJ1-1; TRBD1 aligns across 11 bases. The CDR3 has 16 residues. The V gene's germline CDR1 is KGHDR and CDR2 SFDVKD. With 3 bases clipped from V and 0 bases from J, the junction kept 2 bases outside the gene matches.

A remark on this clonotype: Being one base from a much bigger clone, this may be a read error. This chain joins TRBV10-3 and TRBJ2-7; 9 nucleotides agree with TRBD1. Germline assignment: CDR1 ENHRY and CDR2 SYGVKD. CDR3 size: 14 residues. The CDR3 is CASSFTGGPYKQYF. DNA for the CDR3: TGTGCCAGCAGTTTTACAGGGGGCCCCTACAAGCAGTACTTC.

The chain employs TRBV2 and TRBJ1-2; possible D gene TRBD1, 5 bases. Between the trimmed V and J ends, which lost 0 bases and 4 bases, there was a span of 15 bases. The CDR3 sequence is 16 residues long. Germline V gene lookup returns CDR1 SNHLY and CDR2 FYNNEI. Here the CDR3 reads CASSEAGQGVGYGYTF. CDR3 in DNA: TGTGCCAGCAGTGAAGCCGGCCAGGGTGTGGGCTATGGCTACACCTTC.

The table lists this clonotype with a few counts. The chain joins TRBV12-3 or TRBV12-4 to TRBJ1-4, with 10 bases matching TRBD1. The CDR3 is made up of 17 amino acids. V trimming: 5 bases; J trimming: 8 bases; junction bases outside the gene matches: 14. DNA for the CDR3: TGTGCCAGCAGTAAACATTCCACCGGGACAGGGGTCGAAAAACTGTTTTTT. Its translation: CASSKHSTGTGVEKLFF.

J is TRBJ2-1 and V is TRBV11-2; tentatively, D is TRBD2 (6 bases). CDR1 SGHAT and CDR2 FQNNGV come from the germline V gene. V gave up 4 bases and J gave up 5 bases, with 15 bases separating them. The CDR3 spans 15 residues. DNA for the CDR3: TGTGCCAGCAGCTGGGATAGCGGAGCCAACAATGAGCAGTTCTTC. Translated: CASSWDSGANNEQFF.